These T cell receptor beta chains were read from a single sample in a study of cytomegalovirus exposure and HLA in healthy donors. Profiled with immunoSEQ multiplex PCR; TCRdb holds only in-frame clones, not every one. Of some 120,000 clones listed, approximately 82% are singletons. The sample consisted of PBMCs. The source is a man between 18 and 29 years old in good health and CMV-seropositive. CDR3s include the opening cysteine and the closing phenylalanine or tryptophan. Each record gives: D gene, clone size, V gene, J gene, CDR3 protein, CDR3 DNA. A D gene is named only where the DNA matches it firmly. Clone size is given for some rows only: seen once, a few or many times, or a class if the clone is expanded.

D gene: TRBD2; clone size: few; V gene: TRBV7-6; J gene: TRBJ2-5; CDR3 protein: CASSLVAGVTETQYF; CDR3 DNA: TGTGCCAGCAGCTTAGTCGCGGGGGTCACAGAGACCCAGTACTTC
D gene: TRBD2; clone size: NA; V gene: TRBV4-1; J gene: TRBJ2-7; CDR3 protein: CASSQGGGVSYEQYF; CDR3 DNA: TGCGCCAGCAGCCAGGGCGGGGGGGTTAGCTACGAGCAGTACTTC
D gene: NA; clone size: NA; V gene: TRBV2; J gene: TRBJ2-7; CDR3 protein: CASIVRGSYEQYF; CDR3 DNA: TGTGCCAGCATAGTCCGGGGGTCCTACGAGCAGTACTTC
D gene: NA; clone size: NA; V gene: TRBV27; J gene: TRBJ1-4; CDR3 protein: CASSFGGGKLFF; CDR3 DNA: TGTGCCAGCAGTTTCGGGGGAGGAAAACTGTTTTTT
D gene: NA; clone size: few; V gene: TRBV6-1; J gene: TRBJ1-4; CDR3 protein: CASSEVHRATNEKLFF; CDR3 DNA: TGTGCCAGCAGTGAGGTTCACAGGGCAACTAATGAAAAACTGTTTTTT
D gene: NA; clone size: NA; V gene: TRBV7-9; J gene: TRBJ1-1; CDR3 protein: CASGGTGDTEAFF; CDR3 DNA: TGTGCCAGCGGGGGGACGGGTGACACTGAAGCTTTCTTT
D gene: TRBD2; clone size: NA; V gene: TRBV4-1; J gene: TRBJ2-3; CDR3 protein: CASSQFPSGGPTDTQYF; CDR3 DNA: TGCGCCAGCAGCCAATTCCCTAGCGGGGGACCCACAGATACGCAGTATTTT
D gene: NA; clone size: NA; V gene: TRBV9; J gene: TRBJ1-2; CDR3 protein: CASSTQGLGGYTF; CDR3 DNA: TGTGCCAGCAGCACGCAGGGGTTGGGTGGCTACACCTTC
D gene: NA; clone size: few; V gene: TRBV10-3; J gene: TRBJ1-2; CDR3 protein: CASSAQTGTIYGYTF; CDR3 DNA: TGTGCCAGCAGTGCACAAACCGGGACAATCTATGGCTACACCTTC
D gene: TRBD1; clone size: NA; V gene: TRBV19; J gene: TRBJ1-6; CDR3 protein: CASSEDRGLGSPLHF; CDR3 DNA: TGTGCCAGTAGTGAAGACAGGGGGTTAGGTTCACCCCTCCACTTT
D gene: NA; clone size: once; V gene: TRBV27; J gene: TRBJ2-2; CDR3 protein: CASIGRKAGELFF; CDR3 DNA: TGTGCCAGCATTGGGCGTAAAGCCGGGGAGCTGTTTTTT
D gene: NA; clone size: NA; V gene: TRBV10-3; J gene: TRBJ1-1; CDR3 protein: CAISEVADNTEAFF; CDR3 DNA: TGTGCCATCAGTGAGGTAGCAGATAACACTGAAGCTTTCTTT
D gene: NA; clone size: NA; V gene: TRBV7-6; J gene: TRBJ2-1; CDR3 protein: CASSLSQGSYNEQFF; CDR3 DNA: TGTGCCAGCAGCTTAAGTCAGGGCTCCTACAATGAGCAGTTCTTC
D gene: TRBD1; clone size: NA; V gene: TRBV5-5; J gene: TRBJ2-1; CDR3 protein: CASSLEGTGGVFTYNEQFF; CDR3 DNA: TGTGCCAGCAGCTTGGAGGGGACAGGGGGCGTTTTTACCTACAATGAGCAGTTCTTC
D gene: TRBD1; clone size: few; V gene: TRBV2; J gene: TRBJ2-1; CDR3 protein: CASSEGTGFNEQFF; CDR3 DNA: TGTGCCAGCAGTGAAGGGACAGGGTTCAATGAGCAGTTCTTC
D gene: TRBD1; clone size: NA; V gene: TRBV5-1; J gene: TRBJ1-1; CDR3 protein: CASSPGQGALNTEAFF; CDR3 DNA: TGCGCCAGCAGCCCTGGACAGGGGGCTCTGAACACTGAAGCTTTCTTT
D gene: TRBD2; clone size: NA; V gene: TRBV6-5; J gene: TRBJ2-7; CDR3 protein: CASSYQSGLAPYEQYF; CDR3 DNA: TGTGCCAGCAGTTACCAAAGCGGACTAGCGCCCTACGAGCAGTACTTC
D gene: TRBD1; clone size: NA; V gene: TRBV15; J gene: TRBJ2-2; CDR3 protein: CATLDRGLNTGELFF; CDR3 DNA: TGTGCCACCCTCGACAGGGGGCTTAACACCGGGGAGCTGTTTTTT
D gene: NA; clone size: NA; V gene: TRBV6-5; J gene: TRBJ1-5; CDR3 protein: CASSWTADKDQPQHF; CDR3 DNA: TGTGCCAGCAGTTGGACAGCAGATAAGGATCAGCCCCAGCATTTT
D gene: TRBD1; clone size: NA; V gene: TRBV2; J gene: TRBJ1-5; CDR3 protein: CASSAGQGAGQPQHF; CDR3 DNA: TGTGCCAGCAGTGCGGGACAGGGGGCGGGTCAGCCCCAGCATTTT
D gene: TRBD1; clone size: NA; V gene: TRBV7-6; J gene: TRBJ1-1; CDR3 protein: CASSLATSGQGGTEAFF; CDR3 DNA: TGTGCCAGCAGCTTAGCTACCTCGGGACAGGGGGGCACTGAAGCTTTCTTT
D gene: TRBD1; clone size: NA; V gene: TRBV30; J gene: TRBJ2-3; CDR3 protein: CAWSGTGGIRTRADTQYF; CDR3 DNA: TGTGCCTGGTCCGGGACAGGGGGAATAAGGACGCGGGCAGATACGCAGTATTTT
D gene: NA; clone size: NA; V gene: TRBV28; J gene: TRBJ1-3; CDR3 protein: CASSWGTPGNTIYF; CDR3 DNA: TGTGCCAGCAGTTGGGGGACACCTGGAAACACCATATATTTT
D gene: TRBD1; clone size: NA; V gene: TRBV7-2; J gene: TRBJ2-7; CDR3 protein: CASSPGQGQYF; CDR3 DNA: TGTGCCAGCAGCCCAGGACAGGGTCAGTACTTC
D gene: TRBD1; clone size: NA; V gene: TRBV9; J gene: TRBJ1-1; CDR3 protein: CASSAGTRGPNTEAFF; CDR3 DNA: TGTGCCAGCAGCGCCGGAACGAGGGGGCCGAACACTGAAGCTTTCTTT
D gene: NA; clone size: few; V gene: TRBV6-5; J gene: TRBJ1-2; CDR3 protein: CASSLGANYGYTF; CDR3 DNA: TGTGCCAGCAGTTTAGGGGCTAACTATGGCTACACCTTC
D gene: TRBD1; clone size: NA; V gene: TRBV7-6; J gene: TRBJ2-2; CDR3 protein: CASTPGQGATGELFF; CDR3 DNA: TGTGCCAGCACACCGGGACAGGGGGCCACCGGGGAGCTGTTTTTT
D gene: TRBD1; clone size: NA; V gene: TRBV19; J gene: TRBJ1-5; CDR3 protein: CASSLGTGSYQPQHF; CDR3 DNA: TGTGCCAGTAGTCTTGGGACAGGGTCGTATCAGCCCCAGCATTTT
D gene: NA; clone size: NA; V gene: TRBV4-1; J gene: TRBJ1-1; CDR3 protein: CASSSPGYMNTEAFF; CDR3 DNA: TGCGCCAGCAGCTCCCCGGGGTACATGAACACTGAAGCTTTCTTT
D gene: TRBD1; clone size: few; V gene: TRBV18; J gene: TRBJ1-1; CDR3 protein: CASSLRGQVLTEAFF; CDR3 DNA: TGTGCCAGCTCACTCCGGGGACAGGTTCTAACTGAAGCTTTCTTT
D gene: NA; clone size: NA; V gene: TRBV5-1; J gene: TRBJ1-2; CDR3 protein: CASSLDAAGDYGYTF; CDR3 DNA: TGCGCCAGCAGCTTGGATGCGGCAGGGGACTATGGCTACACCTTC
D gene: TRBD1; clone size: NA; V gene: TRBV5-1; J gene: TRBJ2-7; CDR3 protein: CASSLERTGMYEQYF; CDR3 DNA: TGCGCCAGCAGCTTGGAGAGGACAGGGATGTACGAGCAGTACTTC
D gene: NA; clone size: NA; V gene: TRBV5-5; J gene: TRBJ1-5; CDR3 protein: CASSLAQNSNQPQHF; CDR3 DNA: TGTGCCAGCAGCTTGGCACAGAATAGCAATCAGCCCCAGCATTTT
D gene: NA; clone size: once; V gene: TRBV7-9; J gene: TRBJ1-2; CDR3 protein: CASSLGGAWGYTF; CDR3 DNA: TGTGCCAGCAGCTTGGGGGGGGCCTGGGGCTACACCTTC
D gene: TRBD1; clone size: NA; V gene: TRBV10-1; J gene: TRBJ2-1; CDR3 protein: CASSDRDSYNEQFF; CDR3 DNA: TGCGCCAGCAGTGACCGGGACAGCTACAATGAGCAGTTCTTC
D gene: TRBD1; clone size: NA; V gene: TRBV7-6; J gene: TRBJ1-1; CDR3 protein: CASSFDRGHTEAFF; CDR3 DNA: TGTGCCAGCAGCTTTGACAGGGGTCACACTGAAGCTTTCTTT
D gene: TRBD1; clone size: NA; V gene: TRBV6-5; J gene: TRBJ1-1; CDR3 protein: CASSIKQGAIEAFF; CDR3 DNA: TGTGCCAGCAGTATAAAACAGGGGGCGATTGAAGCTTTCTTT
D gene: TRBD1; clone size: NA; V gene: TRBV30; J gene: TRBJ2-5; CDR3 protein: CAWMGQQETQYF; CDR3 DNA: TGTGCCTGGATGGGACAGCAAGAGACCCAGTACTTC
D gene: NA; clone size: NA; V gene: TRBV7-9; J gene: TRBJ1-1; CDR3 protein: CASSPGWNTEAFF; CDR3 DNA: TGTGCCAGCAGCCCCGGGTGGAACACTGAAGCTTTCTTT
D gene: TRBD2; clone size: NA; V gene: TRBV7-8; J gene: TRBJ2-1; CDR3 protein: CASSLVVTSGGLQFF; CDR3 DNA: TGTGCCAGCAGCTTGGTGGTGACTAGCGGGGGCCTACAGTTCTTC
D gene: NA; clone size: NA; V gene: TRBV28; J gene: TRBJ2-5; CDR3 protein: CASREVGATETQYF; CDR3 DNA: TGTGCCAGCAGGGAGGTGGGGGCCACGGAGACCCAGTACTTC
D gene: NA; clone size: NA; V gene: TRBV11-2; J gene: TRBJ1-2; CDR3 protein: CASSRSMNRRGYTF; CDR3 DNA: TGTGCCAGCAGCCGCAGTATGAACAGGAGAGGCTACACCTTC
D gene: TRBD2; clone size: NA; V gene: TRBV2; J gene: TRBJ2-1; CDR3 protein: CASRGTSGGPNNEQFF; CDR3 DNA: TGTGCCAGCAGGGGGACTAGCGGGGGCCCCAACAATGAGCAGTTCTTC
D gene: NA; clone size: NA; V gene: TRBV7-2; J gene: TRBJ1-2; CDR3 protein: CASSLIGGLGYTF; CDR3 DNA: TGTGCCAGCAGCTTAATCGGGGGGCTGGGCTACACCTTC
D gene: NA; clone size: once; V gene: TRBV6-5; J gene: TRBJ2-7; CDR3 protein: CASSSHQGYEQYF; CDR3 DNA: TGTGCCAGCAGTTCCCATCAGGGGTACGAGCAGTACTTC
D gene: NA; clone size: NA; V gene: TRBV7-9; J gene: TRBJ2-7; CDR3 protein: CASSLAAQGEQYF; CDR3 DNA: TGTGCCAGCAGCTTAGCAGCGCAGGGCGAGCAGTACTTC
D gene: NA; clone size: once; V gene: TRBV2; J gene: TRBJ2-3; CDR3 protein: CASWRRDTQYF; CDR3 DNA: TGTGCCAGCTGGAGGCGAGATACGCAGTATTTT
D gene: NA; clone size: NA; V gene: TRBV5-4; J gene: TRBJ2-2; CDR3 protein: CASSFFTERTGELFF; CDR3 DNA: TGTGCCAGCAGCTTTTTCACTGAGAGGACCGGGGAGCTGTTTTTT
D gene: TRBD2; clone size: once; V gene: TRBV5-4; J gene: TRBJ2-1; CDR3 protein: CASSLGTSGVNEQFF; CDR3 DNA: TGTGCCAGCAGCCTTGGGACTAGCGGAGTCAATGAGCAGTTCTTC
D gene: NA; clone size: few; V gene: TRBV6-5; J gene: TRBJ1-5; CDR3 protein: CASSEADYQPQHF; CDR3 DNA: TGTGCCAGCAGTGAAGCGGATTATCAGCCCCAGCATTTT
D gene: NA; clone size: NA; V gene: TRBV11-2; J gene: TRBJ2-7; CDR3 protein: CASSLGKGAYEQYF; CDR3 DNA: TGTGCCAGCAGCTTAGGGAAGGGAGCCTACGAGCAGTACTTC
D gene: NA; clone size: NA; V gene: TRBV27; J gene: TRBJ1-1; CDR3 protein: CASNIGTEAFF; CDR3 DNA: TGTGCCAGCAACATCGGGACTGAAGCTTTCTTT